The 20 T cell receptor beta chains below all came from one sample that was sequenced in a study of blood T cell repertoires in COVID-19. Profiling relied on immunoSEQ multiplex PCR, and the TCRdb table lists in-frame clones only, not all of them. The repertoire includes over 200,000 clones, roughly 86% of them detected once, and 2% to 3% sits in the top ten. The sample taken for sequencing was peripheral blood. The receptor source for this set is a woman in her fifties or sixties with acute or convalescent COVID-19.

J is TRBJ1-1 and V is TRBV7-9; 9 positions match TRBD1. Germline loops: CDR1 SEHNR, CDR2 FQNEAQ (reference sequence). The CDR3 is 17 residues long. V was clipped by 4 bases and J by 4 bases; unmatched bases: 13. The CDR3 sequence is CASSSPPRDRVVTEAFF. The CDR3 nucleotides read TGTGCCAGCAGCTCTCCCCCCCGGGACAGGGTAGTCACTGAAGCTTTCTTT.

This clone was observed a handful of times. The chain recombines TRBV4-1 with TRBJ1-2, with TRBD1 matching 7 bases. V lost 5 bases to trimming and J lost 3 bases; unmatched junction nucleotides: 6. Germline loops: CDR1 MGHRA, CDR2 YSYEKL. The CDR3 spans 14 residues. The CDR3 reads CASSSGTGDYGYTF. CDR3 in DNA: TGCGCCAGCAGCTCCGGAACAGGGGACTATGGCTACACCTTC.

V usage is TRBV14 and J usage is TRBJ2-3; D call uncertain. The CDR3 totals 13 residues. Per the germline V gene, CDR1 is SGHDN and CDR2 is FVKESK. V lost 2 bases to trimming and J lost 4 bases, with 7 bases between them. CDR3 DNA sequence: TGTGCCAGCAGCCAATCTTCGGCAGATACGCAGTATTTT. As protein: CASSQSSADTQYF.

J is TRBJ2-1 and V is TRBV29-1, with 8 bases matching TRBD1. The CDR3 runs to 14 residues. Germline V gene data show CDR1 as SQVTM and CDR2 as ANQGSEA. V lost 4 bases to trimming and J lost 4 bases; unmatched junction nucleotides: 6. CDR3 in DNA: TGCAGCGTTGTCCGTGACAGGGGTTACAATGAGCAGTTCTTC. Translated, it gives CSVVRDRGYNEQFF.

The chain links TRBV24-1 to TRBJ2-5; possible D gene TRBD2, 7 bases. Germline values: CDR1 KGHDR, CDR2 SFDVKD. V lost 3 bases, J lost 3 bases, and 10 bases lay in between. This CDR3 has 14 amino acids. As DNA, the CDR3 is TGTGCCACCAGTGATCCGGGGGGCGAAGAGACCCAGTACTTC. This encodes CATSDPGGEETQYF.

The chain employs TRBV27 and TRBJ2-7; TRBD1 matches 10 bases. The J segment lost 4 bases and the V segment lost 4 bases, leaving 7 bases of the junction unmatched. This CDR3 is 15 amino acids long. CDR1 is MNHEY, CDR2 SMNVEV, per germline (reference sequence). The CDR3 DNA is TGTGCCAGCAGTTCGCCGGACAGGGGGTGGTACGAGCAGTACTTC. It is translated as CASSSPDRGWYEQYF.

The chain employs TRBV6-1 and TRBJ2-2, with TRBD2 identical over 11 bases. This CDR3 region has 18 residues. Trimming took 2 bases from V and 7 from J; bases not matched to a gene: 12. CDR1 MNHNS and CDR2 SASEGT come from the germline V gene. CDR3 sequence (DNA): TGTGCCAGCAGTGAAAGAAGAACTAGCGGGAGTTGGAACGGGGAGCTGTTTTTT. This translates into CASSERRTSGSWNGELFF.

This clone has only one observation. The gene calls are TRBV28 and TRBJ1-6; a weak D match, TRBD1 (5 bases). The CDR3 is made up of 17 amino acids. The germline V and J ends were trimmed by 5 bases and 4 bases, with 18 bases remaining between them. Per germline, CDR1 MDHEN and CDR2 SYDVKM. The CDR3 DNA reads TGTGCCAGCAGTCTCCGGACCAACGGGGGGTATAATTCACCCCTCCACTTT. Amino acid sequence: CASSLRTNGGYNSPLHF. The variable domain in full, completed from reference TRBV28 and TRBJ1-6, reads DVKVTQSSRYLVKRTGEKVFLECVQDMDHENMFWYRQDPGLGLRLIYFSYDVKMKEKGDIPEGYSVSREKKERFSLILESASTNQTSMYLCASSLRTNGGYNSPLHFGNGTRLTVT.

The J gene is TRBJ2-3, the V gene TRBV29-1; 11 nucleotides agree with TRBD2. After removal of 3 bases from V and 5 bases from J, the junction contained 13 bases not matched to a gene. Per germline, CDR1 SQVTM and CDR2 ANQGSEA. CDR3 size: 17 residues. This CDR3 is CSVEALASGRTIDTQYF. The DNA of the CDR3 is TGCAGCGTTGAGGCTTTGGCTAGCGGGAGGACTATAGATACGCAGTATTTT.

The DNA of the CDR3 is TGTGCCAGTAGGTCAAGCGGCGGGACAGCCAACTATGGAGATCAGCCCCAGCATTTT. Protein product: CASRSSGGTANYGDQPQHF. The chain joins TRBV19 to TRBJ1-5, with TRBD1 identical over 7 bases. Germline V gives CDR1 LNHDA, CDR2 SQIVND (reference sequence). This CDR3 has 19 residues. J lost 5 bases, V lost 6 bases, and 22 bases had no gene match.

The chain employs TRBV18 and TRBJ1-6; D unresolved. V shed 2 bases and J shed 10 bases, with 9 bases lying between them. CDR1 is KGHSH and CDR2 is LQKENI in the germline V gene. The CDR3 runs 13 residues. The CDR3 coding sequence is TGTGCCAGCTCACCATCCGTCGGGTCACCCCTCCACTTT. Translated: CASSPSVGSPLHF.

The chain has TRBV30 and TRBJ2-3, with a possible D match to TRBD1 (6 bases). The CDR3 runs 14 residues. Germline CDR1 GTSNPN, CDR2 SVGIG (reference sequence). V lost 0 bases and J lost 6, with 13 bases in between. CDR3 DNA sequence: TGTGCCTGGAGTGTACGGGCAGGGGCGGATACGCAGTATTTT. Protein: CAWSVRAGADTQYF. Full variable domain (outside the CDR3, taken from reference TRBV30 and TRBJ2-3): SQTIHQWPATLVQPVGSPLSLECTVEGTSNPNLYWYRQAAGRGLQLLFYSVGIGQISSEVPQNLSASRPQDRQFILSSKKLLLSDSGFYLCAWSVRAGADTQYFGPGTRLTVL.

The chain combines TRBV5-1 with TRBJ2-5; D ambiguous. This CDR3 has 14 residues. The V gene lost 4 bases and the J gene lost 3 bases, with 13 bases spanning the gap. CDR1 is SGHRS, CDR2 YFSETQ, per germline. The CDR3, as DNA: TGCGCCAGCAGCATGCCGGGTCTAAAAGAGACCCAGTACTTC. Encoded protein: CASSMPGLKETQYF.

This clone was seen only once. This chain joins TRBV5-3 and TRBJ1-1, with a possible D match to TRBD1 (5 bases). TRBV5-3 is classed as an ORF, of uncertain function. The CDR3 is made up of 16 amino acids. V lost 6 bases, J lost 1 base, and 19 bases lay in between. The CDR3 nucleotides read TGTGCCAGAAACAGACACCGTAAGACAGCGAACACTGAAGCTTTCTTT. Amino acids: CARNRHRKTANTEAFF.

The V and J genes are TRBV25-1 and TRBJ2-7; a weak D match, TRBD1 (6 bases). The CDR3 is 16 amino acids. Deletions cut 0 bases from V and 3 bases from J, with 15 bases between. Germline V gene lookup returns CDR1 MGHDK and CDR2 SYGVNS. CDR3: CASSEYRDTRNYEQYF. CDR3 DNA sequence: TGTGCCAGCAGTGAATACCGGGACACACGTAACTACGAGCAGTACTTC.

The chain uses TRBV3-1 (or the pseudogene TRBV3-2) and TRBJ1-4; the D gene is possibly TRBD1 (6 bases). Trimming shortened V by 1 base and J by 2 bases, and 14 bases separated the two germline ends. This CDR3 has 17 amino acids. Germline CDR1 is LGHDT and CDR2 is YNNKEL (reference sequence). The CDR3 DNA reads TGTGCCAGCAGCCAAGCTGGGGGGGCGGCGACTAATGAAAAACTGTTTTTT. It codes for CASSQAGGAATNEKLFF.

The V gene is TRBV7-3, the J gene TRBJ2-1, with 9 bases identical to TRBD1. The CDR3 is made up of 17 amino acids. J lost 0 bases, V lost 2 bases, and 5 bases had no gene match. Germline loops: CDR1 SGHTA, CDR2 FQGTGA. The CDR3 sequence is CASSLSHRGHSYNEQFF. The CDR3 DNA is TGTGCCAGCAGCTTATCCCACAGGGGGCACTCCTACAATGAGCAGTTCTTC.

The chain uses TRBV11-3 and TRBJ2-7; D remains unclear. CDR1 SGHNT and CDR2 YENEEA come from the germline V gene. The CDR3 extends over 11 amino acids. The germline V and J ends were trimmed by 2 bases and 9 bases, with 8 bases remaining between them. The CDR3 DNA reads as TGTGCCAGCAGCTTACTCTCGGGGCAGTACTTC. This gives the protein CASSLLSGQYF.

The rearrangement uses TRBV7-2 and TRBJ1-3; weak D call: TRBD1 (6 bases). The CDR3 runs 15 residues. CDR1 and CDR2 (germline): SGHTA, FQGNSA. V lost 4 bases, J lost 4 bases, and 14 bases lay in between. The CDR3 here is CASSSGRGKGNTIYF. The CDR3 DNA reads TGTGCCAGCAGCTCCGGGAGGGGGAAAGGAAACACCATATATTTT. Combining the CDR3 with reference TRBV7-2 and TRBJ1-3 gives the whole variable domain GAGVSQSPSNKVTEKGKDVELRCDPISGHTALYWYRQSLGQGLEFLIYFQGNSAPDKSGLPSDRFSAERTGGSVSTLTIQRTQQEDSAVYLCASSSGRGKGNTIYFGEGSWLTVV.

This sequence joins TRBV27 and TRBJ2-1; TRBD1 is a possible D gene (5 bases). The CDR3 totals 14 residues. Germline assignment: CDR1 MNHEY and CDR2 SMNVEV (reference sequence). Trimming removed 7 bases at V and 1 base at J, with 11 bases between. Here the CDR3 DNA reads TGTGCCAGCAAAGGGGCCGGATCCTACAATGAGCAGTTCTTC. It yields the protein CASKGAGSYNEQFF.